This is a list of T cell receptor beta chains from one sample in a study of OX40 agonist ivuxolimab in advanced cancers. The table came from immunoSEQ multiplex PCR; TCRdb's copy has only in-frame clones and leaves some out. The table has about 29,000 clones, roughly nine tenths seen once. The sequencing used CD4+ or CD8+ T cells sorted from blood, collected in a trial of the OX40 agonist ivuxolimab. The receptors come from an adult with an advanced solid tumor such as melanoma, head and neck, liver or kidney cancer. CDR3s include the opening cysteine and the closing phenylalanine or tryptophan. The order of the fields is CDR3 DNA, CDR3 protein, J gene, D gene, V gene, clone size. The D gene is left open where the match is weak. Size tells how often a clone was seen (once, few, many) or the class of an expanded clone, and some rows leave it out.

CDR3 DNA: TGTGCCAGCAGCAAAGAGGCGACAGATACGCAGTATTTT
CDR3 protein: CASSKEATDTQYF
J gene: TRBJ2-3
D gene: -
V gene: TRBV21-1
clone size: -

CDR3 DNA: TGTGCCAGCAGCCCCCAGGGGGGGATTGTTGACTATGGCTACACCTTC
CDR3 protein: CASSPQGGIVDYGYTF
J gene: TRBJ1-2
D gene: TRBD1
V gene: TRBV28
clone size: few

CDR3 DNA: TGTGCCAGCAGCTTAGAGGACAGGGTCCCAGAAGAGACCCAGTACTTC
CDR3 protein: CASSLEDRVPEETQYF
J gene: TRBJ2-5
D gene: TRBD1
V gene: TRBV7-6
clone size: -

CDR3 DNA: TGTGCCAGCAGCTTGTCTGGGGGGTTCTACAATGAGCAGTTCTTC
CDR3 protein: CASSLSGGFYNEQFF
J gene: TRBJ2-1
D gene: -
V gene: TRBV5-5
clone size: -

CDR3 DNA: TGTGCCAGCAGTTGGGGGGGATCCCCTAACTATGGCTACACCTTC
CDR3 protein: CASSWGGSPNYGYTF
J gene: TRBJ1-2
D gene: -
V gene: TRBV27
clone size: once

CDR3 DNA: TGTGCCACCAGCAGAGTAGTACTAGCGGGGGGGCAAGAGACCCAGTACTTC
CDR3 protein: CATSRVVLAGGQETQYF
J gene: TRBJ2-5
D gene: TRBD2
V gene: TRBV15
clone size: -

CDR3 DNA: TGTGCCAGCAGTCCTGACCTGGGTCCTCAAGAGACCCAGTACTTC
CDR3 protein: CASSPDLGPQETQYF
J gene: TRBJ2-5
D gene: -
V gene: TRBV7-7
clone size: -

CDR3 DNA: TGTGCCAGCAGTTTTAATAGCGGGCCCCGGACAGATACGCAGTATTTT
CDR3 protein: CASSFNSGPRTDTQYF
J gene: TRBJ2-3
D gene: TRBD2
V gene: TRBV28
clone size: -

CDR3 DNA: TGTGCCAGCAGCCTGATTATTTCCGTGGTTATTGGGAGTTCACCCCTCCACTTT
CDR3 protein: CASSLIISVVIGSSPLHF
J gene: TRBJ1-6
D gene: -
V gene: TRBV7-9
clone size: -

CDR3 DNA: TGTGCCAGCAGCTTAGGTTGGGCAGGGGAGACCCAGTACTTC
CDR3 protein: CASSLGWAGETQYF
J gene: TRBJ2-5
D gene: -
V gene: TRBV7-9
clone size: -

CDR3 DNA: TGTGCCAGCAGCTCGTGGGTCTACCAAATCTCAAACTATGGCTACACCTTC
CDR3 protein: CASSSWVYQISNYGYTF
J gene: TRBJ1-2
D gene: -
V gene: TRBV7-9
clone size: -

CDR3 DNA: TGTGCCAGCAGTTTGAGGAGTGGCGCCGATGAGCAGTTCTTC
CDR3 protein: CASSLRSGADEQFF
J gene: TRBJ2-1
D gene: -
V gene: TRBV27
clone size: -

CDR3 DNA: TGTGCCAGCAGCCCAGTGAGGGGACAGGGCGACGGCTACACCTTC
CDR3 protein: CASSPVRGQGDGYTF
J gene: TRBJ1-2
D gene: TRBD1
V gene: TRBV11-2
clone size: -

CDR3 DNA: TGTGCCAGCAGTCTACAACCGAGGGGCGGAGGTGAAAAACTGTTTTTT
CDR3 protein: CASSLQPRGGGEKLFF
J gene: TRBJ1-4
D gene: -
V gene: TRBV27
clone size: -

CDR3 DNA: TGTGCCAGCAGCTTATTCGGAGACAGTCACTACGAGCAGTACTTC
CDR3 protein: CASSLFGDSHYEQYF
J gene: TRBJ2-7
D gene: -
V gene: TRBV11-2
clone size: -